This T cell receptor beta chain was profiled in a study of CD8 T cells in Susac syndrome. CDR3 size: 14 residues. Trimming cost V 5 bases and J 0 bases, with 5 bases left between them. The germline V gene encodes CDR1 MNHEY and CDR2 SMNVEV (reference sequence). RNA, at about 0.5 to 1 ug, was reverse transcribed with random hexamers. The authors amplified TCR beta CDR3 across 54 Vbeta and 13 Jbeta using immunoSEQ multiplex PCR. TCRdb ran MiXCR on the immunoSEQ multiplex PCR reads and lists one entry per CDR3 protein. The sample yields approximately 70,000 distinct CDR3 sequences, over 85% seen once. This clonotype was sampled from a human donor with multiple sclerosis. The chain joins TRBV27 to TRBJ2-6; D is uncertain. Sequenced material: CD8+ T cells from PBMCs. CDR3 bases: TGTGCCAGCAGTCCAACCTCTGGGGCCAACGTCCTGACTTTC. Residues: CASSPTSGANVLTF.